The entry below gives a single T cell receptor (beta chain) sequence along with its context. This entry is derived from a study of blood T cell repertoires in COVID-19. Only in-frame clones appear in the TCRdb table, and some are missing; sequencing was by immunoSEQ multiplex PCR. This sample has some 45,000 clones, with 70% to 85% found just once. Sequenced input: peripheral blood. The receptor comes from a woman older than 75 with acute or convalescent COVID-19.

The DNA of the CDR3 is TGCGCCAGCAGCTTACGAACCGGGGGCACTGAAGCTTTCTTT. Residues: CASSLRTGGTEAFF. This chain connects TRBV5-1 to TRBJ1-1, with D maybe TRBD1 (5 bases). There are 14 residues in the CDR3. Trimming pared 2 bases from V and 4 bases from J, leaving 12 bases between. Germline-derived CDR1 and CDR2 are SGHRS and YFSETQ.